Detailed here is one T cell receptor (beta chain). The antigen is not known. The data derive from a study of OX40 agonist ivuxolimab in advanced cancers. Study-wide results and limits: In the 0.1 to 3.0 mg/kg range, CD4+ and CD8+ blood T cells had expanded clonally by week 6.

Using immunoSEQ multiplex PCR, the repertoire was profiled, and TCRdb retains in-frame clones only, with some absent. The sample includes around 58,000 clones, 75% to 90% of them seen just once. The CDR3 extends over 14 amino acids. Germline V CDR1 and CDR2: MDHEN, SYDVKM. V lost 10 bases, J lost 6 bases, and 11 bases stayed unmatched. Sample: CD4+ or CD8+ T cells sorted from blood, taken in a trial of the OX40 agonist ivuxolimab. The chain employs TRBV28 and TRBJ2-1; 8 bases agree with TRBD2. This clonotype was sampled from an adult with an advanced solid tumor such as melanoma, head and neck, liver or kidney cancer. The CDR3 region is CATTATGGINEQFF. CDR3 DNA: TGTGCCACCACTGCCACGGGGGGGATCAATGAGCAGTTCTTC.